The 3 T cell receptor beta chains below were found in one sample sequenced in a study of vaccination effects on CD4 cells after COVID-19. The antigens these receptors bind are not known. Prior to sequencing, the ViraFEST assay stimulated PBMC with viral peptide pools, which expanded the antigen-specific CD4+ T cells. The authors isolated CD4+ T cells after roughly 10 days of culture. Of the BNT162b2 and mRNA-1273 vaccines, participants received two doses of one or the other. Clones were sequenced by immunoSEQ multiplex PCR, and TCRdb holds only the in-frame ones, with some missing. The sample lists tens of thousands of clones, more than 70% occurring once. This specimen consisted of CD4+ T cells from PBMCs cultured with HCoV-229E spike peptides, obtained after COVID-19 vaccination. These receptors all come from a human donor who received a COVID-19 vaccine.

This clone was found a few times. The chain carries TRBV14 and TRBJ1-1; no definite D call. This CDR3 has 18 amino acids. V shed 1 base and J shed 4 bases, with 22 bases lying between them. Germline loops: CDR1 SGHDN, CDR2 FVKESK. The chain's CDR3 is CASSQGMGAAGLVTEAFF. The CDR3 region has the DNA TGTGCCAGCAGCCAAGGCATGGGTGCGGCGGGTTTGGTCACTGAAGCTTTCTTT.

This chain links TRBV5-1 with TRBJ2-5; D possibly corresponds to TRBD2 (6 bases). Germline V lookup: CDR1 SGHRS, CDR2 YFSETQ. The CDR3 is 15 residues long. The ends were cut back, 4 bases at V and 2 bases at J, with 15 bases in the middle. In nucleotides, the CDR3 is TGCGCCAGCAGCCGAACTCATGGGGGGCAAGAGACCCAGTACTTC. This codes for CASSRTHGGQETQYF.

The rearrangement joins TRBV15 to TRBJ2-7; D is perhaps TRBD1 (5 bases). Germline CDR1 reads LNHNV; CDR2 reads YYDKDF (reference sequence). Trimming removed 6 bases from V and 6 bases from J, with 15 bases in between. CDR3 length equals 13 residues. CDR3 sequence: CATRTPRAPEQYV. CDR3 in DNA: TGTGCCACCAGAACACCCAGGGCGCCCGAGCAGTACGTC.